This entry is about one T cell receptor (beta chain). In the authors' methods: Amplification of reference gene primers was used by the study to estimate nucleated cell counts. Data came from immunoSEQ multiplex PCR; TCRdb stores just in-frame clones and leaves some out. The V and J calls and clone size were taken over from that table, and D and trimming were inferred from the DNA. The data hold 200,000 to 250,000 clones, with roughly 85% observed a single time. This record comes from a study of blood T cell repertoires in COVID-19. Study-level information: Sources were T cells, B-cell-depleted T cells, or PBMCs; the material itself was cDNA or gDNA.

Participant ages covered about 18 to 100 years across about two dozen US areas. Trimming cost V 6 bases and J 1 base, with 13 bases left between them. The CDR3 totals 15 residues. Germline CDR1 MDHEN, CDR2 SYDVKM. V usage is TRBV28 and J usage is TRBJ1-5, with D possibly being TRBD1 (6 bases). The sequence came from a woman aged 40 to 49 with acute COVID-19. Sequencing was carried out using PBMCs or T cells enriched from blood (not recorded which). CDR3 bases: TGTGCCAGCAGATCTCAGGGGACGAGCAATCAGCCCCAGCATTTT. Protein sequence: CASRSQGTSNQPQHF.